A selection of T cell receptor beta chains follows, all from one sample in a study of cytomegalovirus exposure and HLA in healthy donors. Assay used: immunoSEQ multiplex PCR; TCRdb lists only in-frame clones, some missing. In the table there are under 200,000 clones, about 80% of which are singletons. Sequenced sample: PBMCs. Every receptor here comes from a man between 45 and 60 years old in good health and CMV-seropositive. Each CDR3 is given with its conserved first and last residue. Each record gives: V gene, CDR3 length, D gene, J gene, CDR3 DNA, CDR3 protein. A D gene is named only where the DNA matches it firmly.

TRBV7-9,14,-,TRBJ1-1,TGTGCCAGCAGCCCGAGACTTGAGAACACTGAAGCTTTCTTT,CASSPRLENTEAFF
TRBV11-3,16,-,TRBJ2-3,TGTGCCAGCAGCTTAGGGGGGGTTCAAAGCACAGATACGCAGTATTTT,CASSLGGVQSTDTQYF
TRBV29-1,13,-,TRBJ2-7,TGCAGCGTTGGCTTCGGACTGGGTAGCGAGCAGTACTTC,CSVGFGLGSEQYF
TRBV29-1,13,-,TRBJ2-3,TGCAGCGTTCTTTGGGGGGAGGTAGATACGCAGTATTTT,CSVLWGEVDTQYF
TRBV4-2,12,-,TRBJ1-2,TGTGCCAGCAGCCAAAGCATGTATGGCTACACCTTC,CASSQSMYGYTF
TRBV29-1,19,-,TRBJ2-5,TGCAGCGTTGGGCCCCGTTTAGGAGTCGCCCTAAAAGAACAAGAGACCCAGTACTTC,CSVGPRLGVALKEQETQYF
TRBV9,13,-,TRBJ1-3,TGTGCCAGCAGAGCAAGCTCTGGAAACACCATATATTTT,CASRASSGNTIYF
TRBV11-2,14,TRBD2,TRBJ2-1,TGTGCCAGCACCTCCGGGAGGGGCTCATGGGAGCAGTTCTTC,CASTSGRGSWEQFF
TRBV5-1,13,-,TRBJ2-7,TGCGCCAGCAGCCTGGAGCAGCCAGGCGAGCAGTACTTC,CASSLEQPGEQYF
TRBV5-1,14,TRBD1,TRBJ1-1,TGCGCCAGCACCCTGACAGGGACGTCCACTGAAGCTTTCTTT,CASTLTGTSTEAFF
TRBV27,15,TRBD1,TRBJ2-5,TGTGCCAGCAGTTCTCGACAGGGGGCAGGAGAGACCCAGTACTTC,CASSSRQGAGETQYF